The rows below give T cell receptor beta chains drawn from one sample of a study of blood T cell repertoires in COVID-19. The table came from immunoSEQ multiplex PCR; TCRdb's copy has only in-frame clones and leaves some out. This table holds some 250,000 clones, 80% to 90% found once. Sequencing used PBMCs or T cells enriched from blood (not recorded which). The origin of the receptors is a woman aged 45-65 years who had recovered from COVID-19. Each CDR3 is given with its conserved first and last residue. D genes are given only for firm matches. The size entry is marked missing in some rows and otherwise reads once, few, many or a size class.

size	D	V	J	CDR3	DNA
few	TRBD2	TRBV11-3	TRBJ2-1	CASSLESGIMNEQFF	TGTGCCAGCAGCTTAGAAAGCGGGATAATGAATGAGCAGTTCTTC
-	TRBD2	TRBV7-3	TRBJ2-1	CASSFKAGGTYNEQFF	TGTGCCAGCAGCTTCAAAGCGGGAGGGACATACAATGAGCAGTTCTTC
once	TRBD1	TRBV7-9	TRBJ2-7	CASSLTGGVYEQYF	TGTGCCAGCAGCTTGACAGGGGGCGTCTACGAGCAGTACTTC
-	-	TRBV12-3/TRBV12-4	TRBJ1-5	CASSFRGEPQHF	TGTGCCAGCAGTTTTCGGGGGGAGCCCCAGCATTTT
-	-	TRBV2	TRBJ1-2	CASSGEGSYGYTF	TGTGCCAGCAGTGGTGAGGGATCTTATGGCTACACCTTC
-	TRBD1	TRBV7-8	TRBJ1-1	CASSTGTGLNTEAFF	TGTGCCAGCAGCACTGGGACAGGGCTGAACACTGAAGCTTTCTTT
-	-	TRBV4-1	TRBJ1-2	CASSQDRGQLGIF	TGCGCCAGCAGCCAAGATCGAGGACAGTTGGGAATCTTC
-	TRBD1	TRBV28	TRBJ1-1	CASSYPTGAAGNTEAFF	TGTGCCAGCAGTTATCCCACAGGGGCCGCCGGGAACACTGAAGCTTTCTTT
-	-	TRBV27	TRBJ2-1	CASSLTDPRHFDEQFF	TGTGCCAGCAGTTTAACCGACCCAAGACATTTTGATGAGCAGTTCTTC
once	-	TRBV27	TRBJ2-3	CASSPDREGVRNTQYF	TGTGCCAGCAGTCCCGATAGGGAGGGGGTTCGGAATACGCAGTATTTT
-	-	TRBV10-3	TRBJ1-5	CAINDGLLQPQHF	TGTGCCATCAACGATGGACTACTTCAGCCCCAGCATTTT